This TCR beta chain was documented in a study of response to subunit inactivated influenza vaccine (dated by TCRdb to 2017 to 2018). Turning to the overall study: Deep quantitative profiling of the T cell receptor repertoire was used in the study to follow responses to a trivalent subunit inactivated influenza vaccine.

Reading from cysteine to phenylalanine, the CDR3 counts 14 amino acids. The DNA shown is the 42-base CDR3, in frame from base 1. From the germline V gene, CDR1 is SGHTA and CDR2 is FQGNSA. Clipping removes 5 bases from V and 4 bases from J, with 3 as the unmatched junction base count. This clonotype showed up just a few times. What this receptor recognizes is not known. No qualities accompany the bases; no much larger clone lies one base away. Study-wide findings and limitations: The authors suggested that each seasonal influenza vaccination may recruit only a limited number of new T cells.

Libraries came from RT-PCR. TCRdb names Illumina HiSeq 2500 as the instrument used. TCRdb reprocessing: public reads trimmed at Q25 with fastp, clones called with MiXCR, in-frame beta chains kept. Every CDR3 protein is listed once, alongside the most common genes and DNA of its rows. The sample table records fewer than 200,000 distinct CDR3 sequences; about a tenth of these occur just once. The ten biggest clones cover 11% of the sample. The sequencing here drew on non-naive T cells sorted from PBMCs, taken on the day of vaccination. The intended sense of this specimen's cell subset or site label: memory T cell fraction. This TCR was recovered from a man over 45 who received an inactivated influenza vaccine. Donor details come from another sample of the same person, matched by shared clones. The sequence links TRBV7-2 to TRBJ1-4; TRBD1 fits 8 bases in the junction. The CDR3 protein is CASSLDRVNEKLFF. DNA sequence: TGTGCCAGCAGCCTGGACAGGGTTAATGAAAAACTGTTTTTT.